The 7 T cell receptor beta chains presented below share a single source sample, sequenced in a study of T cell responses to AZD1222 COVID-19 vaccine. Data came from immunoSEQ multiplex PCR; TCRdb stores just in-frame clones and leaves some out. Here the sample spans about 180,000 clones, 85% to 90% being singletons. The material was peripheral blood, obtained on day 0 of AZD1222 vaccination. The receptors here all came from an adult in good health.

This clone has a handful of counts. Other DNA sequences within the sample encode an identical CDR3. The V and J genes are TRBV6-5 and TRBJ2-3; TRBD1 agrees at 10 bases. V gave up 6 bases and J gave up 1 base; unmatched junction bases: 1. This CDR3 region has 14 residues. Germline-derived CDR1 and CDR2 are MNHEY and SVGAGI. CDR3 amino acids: CASRTGGGTDTQYF. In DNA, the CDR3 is TGTGCCAGCAGGACAGGGGGCGGCACAGATACGCAGTATTTT.

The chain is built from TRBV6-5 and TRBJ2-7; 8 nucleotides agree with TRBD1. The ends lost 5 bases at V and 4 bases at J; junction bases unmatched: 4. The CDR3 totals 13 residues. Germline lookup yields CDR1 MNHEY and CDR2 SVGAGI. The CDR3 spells CASSNRQGYEQYV. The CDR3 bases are TGTGCCAGCAGTAACCGACAGGGGTACGAGCAGTACGTC.

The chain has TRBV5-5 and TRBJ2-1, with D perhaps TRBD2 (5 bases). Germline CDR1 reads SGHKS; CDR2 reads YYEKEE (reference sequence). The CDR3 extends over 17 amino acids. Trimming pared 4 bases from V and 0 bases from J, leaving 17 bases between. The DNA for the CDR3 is TGTGCCAGCAGCCGCGGACTTCTACGGAGCTCCTACAATGAGCAGTTCTTC. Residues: CASSRGLLRSSYNEQFF.

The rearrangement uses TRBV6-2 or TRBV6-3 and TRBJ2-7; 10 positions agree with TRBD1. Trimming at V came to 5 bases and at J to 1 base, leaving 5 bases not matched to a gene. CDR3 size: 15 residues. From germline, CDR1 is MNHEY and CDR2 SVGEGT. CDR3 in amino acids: CASSHPGQGSYEQYF. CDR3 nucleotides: TGTGCCAGCAGTCACCCGGGACAGGGGTCCTACGAGCAGTACTTC.

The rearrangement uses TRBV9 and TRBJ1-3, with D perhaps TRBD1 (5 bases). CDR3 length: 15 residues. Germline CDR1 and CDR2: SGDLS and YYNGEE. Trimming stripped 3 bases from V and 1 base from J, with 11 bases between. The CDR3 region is CASSGDGVSGNTIYF. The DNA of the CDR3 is TGTGCCAGCAGCGGGGACGGAGTATCTGGAAACACCATATATTTT.

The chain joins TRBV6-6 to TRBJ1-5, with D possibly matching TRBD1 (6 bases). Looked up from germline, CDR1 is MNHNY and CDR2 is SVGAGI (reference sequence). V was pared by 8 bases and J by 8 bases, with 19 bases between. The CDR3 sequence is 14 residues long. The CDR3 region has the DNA TGTGCCAGCGTCTCATATCAGGGGAACGAGCCCCAGCATTTT. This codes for CASVSYQGNEPQHF.

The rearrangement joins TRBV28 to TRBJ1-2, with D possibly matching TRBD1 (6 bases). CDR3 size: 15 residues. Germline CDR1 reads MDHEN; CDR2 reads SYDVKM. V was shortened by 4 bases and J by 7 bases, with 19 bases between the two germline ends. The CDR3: CASSSFAGGSSGYTF. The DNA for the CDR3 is TGTGCCAGCAGTTCCTTTGCGGGGGGCTCTAGTGGCTACACCTTC.